The 31 T cell receptor beta chains below all came from one sample that was sequenced in a study of OX40 agonist ivuxolimab in advanced cancers. The protocol was immunoSEQ multiplex PCR, while the TCRdb copy is restricted to in-frame clones and leaves out a portion. Of around 30,000 clones in the sample, approximately 90% were seen once. Here the sequenced sample was CD4+ or CD8+ T cells sorted from blood, taken in a trial of the OX40 agonist ivuxolimab. Receptor source: an adult with an advanced solid tumor such as melanoma, head and neck, liver or kidney cancer.

This sequence joins TRBV11-3 and TRBJ2-7; D remains ambiguous. The germline V gene has CDR1 SGHNT and CDR2 YENEEA. Trimming took off 2 bases at V and 3 bases at J, with 2 bases between the two ends. This CDR3 contains 11 residues. DNA of the CDR3: TGTGCCAGCAGCTTAATCTACGAGCAGTACTTC. Translation gives CASSLIYEQYF.

This clone was seen once. The chain couples TRBV15 to TRBJ1-1; tentative D call: TRBD1 (5 bases). CDR3 size: 13 residues. Trimming cost V 5 bases and J 5 bases, with 12 bases left between them. From germline, CDR1 is LNHNV and CDR2 YYDKDF (reference sequence). The CDR3, as DNA: TGTGCCACCAGCTCGCCGGGGCTTACTGAAGCTTTCTTT. This encodes CATSSPGLTEAFF. The full variable domain, in which reference TRBV15 and TRBJ1-1 provide the parts outside the CDR3, is DAMVIQNPRYQVTQFGKPVTLSCSQTLNHNVMYWYQQKSSQAPKLLFHYYDKDFNNEADTPDNFQSRRPNTSFCFLDIRSPGLGDTAMYLCATSSPGLTEAFFGQGTRLTVV.

Written as DNA, the CDR3 is TGTGCCAGCAGCTTAGCCAGGGCCCTAGGGTACGAGCAGTACTTC. This sequence encodes CASSLARALGYEQYF. The chain links TRBV11-2 to TRBJ2-7, with D possibly being TRBD1 (5 bases). Trimming took 1 base from V and 4 from J, leaving 14 bases between them. Germline CDR1 SGHAT, CDR2 FQNNGV. CDR3 size: 15 residues.

The rearrangement uses TRBV5-4 and TRBJ2-5, with TRBD1 as a possible D gene (8 bases). The CDR3 runs to 14 residues. Germline loops: CDR1 SGHNT, CDR2 YYREEE (reference sequence). V was pared by 3 bases and J by 14 bases, with 23 bases between. CDR3 loop: CASSSPQGAGEEYF. The DNA for the CDR3 is TGTGCCAGCAGCTCGCCCCAGGGGGCGGGAGAGGAATACTTC.

V usage is TRBV7-9 and J usage is TRBJ1-2; unclear D gene. This CDR3 region has 18 residues. Trimming shortened V by 1 base and J by 2 bases, and 20 bases separated the two germline ends. Germline lookup yields CDR1 SEHNR and CDR2 FQNEAQ (reference sequence). The CDR3 protein is CASSLGSGYPKGNYGYTF. CDR3 DNA: TGTGCCAGCAGCTTAGGATCCGGTTACCCGAAGGGAAACTATGGCTACACCTTC.

This sequence joins TRBV29-1 and TRBJ2-7; TRBD1 matches at 9 bases. J was trimmed by 3 bases and V by 7 bases; bases with no gene match: 4. Germline-derived CDR1 and CDR2 are SQVTM and ANQGSEA. The CDR3 length is 12 residues. CDR3 in amino acids: CSAGTGSYEQYF. CDR3 sequence (DNA): TGCAGCGCCGGGACAGGGAGCTACGAGCAGTACTTC.

The chain links TRBV4-3 to TRBJ2-7; the D call may be TRBD1 or TRBD2 (5 bases each). Between the trimmed V and J ends, which lost 4 bases and 3 bases, there was a span of 13 bases. The germline V gene encodes CDR1 LGHNA and CDR2 YSLEER. There are 14 residues in the CDR3. The CDR3 DNA reads as TGCGCCAGCAGCCGGGGGACGCGAAGCTACGAGCAGTACTTC. It is translated as CASSRGTRSYEQYF.

This clone was detected once. The chain combines TRBV7-2 with TRBJ1-2, with D possibly matching TRBD1 (6 bases). Trimming stripped 0 bases from V and 4 bases from J, with 12 bases between. This CDR3 comprises 15 residues. The germline gives CDR1 SGHTA, CDR2 FQGNSA. CDR3 sequence (DNA): TGTGCCAGCAGCTTAGCTGGGGGCGAGGGCTATGGCTACACCTTC. This translates into CASSLAGGEGYGYTF. Using reference TRBV7-2 and TRBJ1-2 for the parts outside the CDR3, the full variable domain is GAGVSQSPSNKVTEKGKDVELRCDPISGHTALYWYRQSLGQGLEFLIYFQGNSAPDKSGLPSDRFSAERTGGSVSTLTIQRTQQEDSAVYLCASSLAGGEGYGYTFGSGTRLTVV.

The chain is built from TRBV29-1 and TRBJ1-3; 9 nucleotides align to TRBD1. Germline CDR1 is SQVTM and CDR2 is ANQGSEA. Unmatched junction bases numbered 5, after V lost 6 bases and J lost 2 bases. The CDR3 contains 14 residues. CDR3 region: CSVERTGAGNTIYF. CDR3 nucleotide sequence: TGCAGCGTCGAGCGGACAGGGGCTGGAAACACCATATATTTT.

V and J are TRBV7-9 and TRBJ2-2; D remains unclear. Trimming stripped 8 bases from V and 4 bases from J, with 8 bases between. The CDR3 length is 12 residues. The germline gives CDR1 SEHNR, CDR2 FQNEAQ (reference sequence). The CDR3 loop reads CASLVVTGELFF. The CDR3, as DNA: TGTGCCAGCCTCGTAGTCACCGGGGAGCTGTTTTTT.

The chain employs TRBV30 and TRBJ2-1; D is uncertain. V was clipped by 5 bases and J by 4 bases, with 12 bases between them. Germline CDR1 GTSNPN, CDR2 SVGIG (reference sequence). The length of the CDR3 is 13 residues. In DNA, the CDR3 is TGTGCCTGGTCTGTTCTCGAATACAATGAGCAGTTCTTC. Amino acid sequence: CAWSVLEYNEQFF.

This sequence joins TRBV4-3 and TRBJ1-1; D is perhaps TRBD1 (6 bases). Deletions cut 1 base from V and 2 bases from J, with 11 bases between. Germline V gene data show CDR1 as LGHNA and CDR2 as YSLEER. The CDR3 is made up of 15 amino acids. CDR3: CASSQAQGINTEAFF. CDR3 in DNA: TGCGCCAGCAGCCAAGCCCAGGGGATCAACACTGAAGCTTTCTTT.

The chain links TRBV6-1 to TRBJ2-7; 12 nucleotides agree with TRBD2. This CDR3 region has 16 residues. Germline V gene sequence: CDR1 MNHNS, CDR2 SASEGT. Trimming removed 1 base from V and 2 bases from J; junction bases left unmatched: 3. CDR3 in amino acids: CASSEGLAGVTYEQYF. CDR3 nucleotides: TGTGCCAGCAGTGAAGGACTAGCGGGAGTTACCTACGAGCAGTACTTC.

The rearrangement links TRBV14 to TRBJ1-3; D is unclear. The CDR3 spans 15 residues. The germline CDR1 and CDR2 sequences are SGHDN and FVKESK. Deletions cut 0 bases from V and 0 bases from J, with 6 bases between. The CDR3 region has the DNA TGTGCCAGCAGCCAAGACGGCCTCTCTGGAAACACCATATATTTT. Amino acids: CASSQDGLSGNTIYF. Complete variable domain (other parts from reference TRBV14 and TRBJ1-3): EAGVTQFPSHSVIEKGQTVTLRCDPISGHDNLYWYRRVMGKEIKFLLHFVKESKQDESGMPNNRFLAERTGGTYSTLKVQPAELEDSGVYFCASSQDGLSGNTIYFGEGSWLTVV.

The chain combines TRBV12-5 with TRBJ2-7, with D perhaps matching TRBD1 or TRBD2 (6 bases each). Between the trimmed V and J ends, which lost 2 bases and 6 bases, there was a span of 11 bases. The CDR3 length is 13 residues. The germline V gene encodes CDR1 LGHNT and CDR2 FRNRAP. CDR3 nucleotide sequence: TGTGCTAGTGGTTTGAAACAGGGAGGCGAGCAGTACTTC. Encoded protein: CASGLKQGGEQYF.

The chain carries TRBV5-4 and TRBJ2-7; D is unresolved. This CDR3 comprises 16 residues. CDR1 and CDR2 from the germline V gene are SGHNT and YYREEE (reference sequence). V lost 0 bases and J 4 bases, leaving 17 bases between the germline ends. DNA for the CDR3: TGTGCCAGCAGCTTGGTCCCAGGCCCCTTAGAGTACGAGCAGTACTTC. Amino acid sequence: CASSLVPGPLEYEQYF.

The chain combines TRBV27 with TRBJ2-7; D is uncertain. The CDR3 contains 14 residues. Trimming cost V 6 bases and J 2 bases, with 14 bases left between them. Looked up from germline, CDR1 is MNHEY and CDR2 is SMNVEV (reference sequence). The CDR3 nucleotides read TGTGCCAGCAGCCCCTTGGGCGGCCCCTACGAGCAGTACTTC. Its translation: CASSPLGGPYEQYF.

The rearrangement links TRBV19 to TRBJ1-2; D possibly corresponds to TRBD1 (5 bases). Trimming shortened V by 5 bases and J by 4 bases, and 11 bases separated the two germline ends. Germline V CDR1 and CDR2: LNHDA, SQIVND (reference sequence). The CDR3 has 13 residues. The CDR3 DNA reads TGTGCCAGTAGTCCCCGGGGCCTCTATGGCTACACCTTC. Protein product: CASSPRGLYGYTF.

The chain recombines TRBV19 with TRBJ1-5; no firm D call. The CDR3 is made up of 15 amino acids. Trimming shortened V by 5 bases and J by 7 bases, and 18 bases separated the two germline ends. The germline CDR1 and CDR2 sequences are LNHDA and SQIVND (reference sequence). This CDR3 reads CASSSTGRIRQPQHF. CDR3 in DNA: TGTGCCAGTAGTTCAACCGGGCGGATCAGGCAGCCCCAGCATTTT.

The chain is built from TRBV2 and TRBJ1-6; D remains ambiguous. The CDR3 covers 17 residues. Germline values: CDR1 SNHLY, CDR2 FYNNEI. Trimming cost V 8 bases and J 0 bases, with 17 bases left between them. CDR3 nucleotide sequence: TGTGCCAGCTCCTCTCGGCAACAGAGCTCCTATAATTCACCCCTCCACTTT. Encoded protein: CASSSRQQSSYNSPLHF.

V usage is TRBV6-6 and J usage is TRBJ2-7; 7 bases line up with TRBD2. V gave up 0 bases and J gave up 2 bases; unmatched junction bases: 4. The CDR3 is made up of 15 amino acids. Per germline, CDR1 MNHNY and CDR2 SVGAGI (reference sequence). The CDR3 DNA reads as TGTGCCAGCAGTTACTCGTGGGGGGGAGCCTACGAGCAGTACTTC. It translates to CASSYSWGGAYEQYF.

This clone occurred once. This chain uses TRBV14 with TRBJ2-7; 9 bases line up with TRBD2. The V and J ends lost 0 bases and 5 bases, in that order; junction bases with no gene match: 11. Germline V gene sequence: CDR1 SGHDN, CDR2 FVKESK. The CDR3 covers 17 residues. CDR3 loop: CASSQDPWREGLHEQYF. CDR3 DNA: TGTGCCAGCAGCCAAGATCCGTGGCGGGAGGGTCTCCACGAGCAGTACTTC.

This clone is a singleton in its sample. The CDR3 region has the DNA TGTGCCAGCAGCCGCTACCCGAGCTCCTACAATGAGCAGTTCTTC. Its protein product is CASSRYPSSYNEQFF. The J gene is TRBJ2-1, the V gene TRBV13; D unresolved. This CDR3 region has 15 residues. V lost 5 bases and J 0 bases, leaving 11 bases between the germline ends. Per germline, CDR1 PRHDT and CDR2 FYEKMQ (reference sequence).

This sequence joins TRBV6-1 and TRBJ2-2, with 7 bases aligning to TRBD1. The CDR3 loop spans 15 amino acids. V shed 8 bases and J 6 bases; nucleotides not matched to a gene: 12. Germline CDR1 and CDR2: MNHNS and SASEGT. CDR3 sequence: CASLERTGSPGELFF. CDR3 coding DNA: TGTGCCAGCCTAGAGAGGACAGGATCCCCCGGGGAGCTGTTTTTT.

The sample holds a few counts of this clone. The rearrangement links TRBV27 to TRBJ2-2; TRBD2 matches 7 bases. The germline V gene has CDR1 MNHEY and CDR2 SMNVEV (reference sequence). The CDR3 is 14 residues long. Trimming took 4 bases from V and 7 from J; bases not matched to a gene: 6. The CDR3 sequence: CASSSLARSGELFF. The DNA of the CDR3 is TGTGCCAGCAGTTCACTAGCGAGGAGCGGGGAGCTGTTTTTT.

This clone was seen a single time. This rearrangement joins TRBV5-8 to TRBJ1-5; D gene unclear. The CDR3 is 16 amino acids. CDR1 and CDR2 from the germline V gene are SGHTS and YDEGEE. Trimming stripped 4 bases from V and 0 bases from J, with 14 bases between. DNA of the CDR3: TGTGCCAGCAGCGATCCGGGCCAATATAGCAATCAGCCCCAGCATTTT. As protein: CASSDPGQYSNQPQHF.

The chain links TRBV19 to TRBJ1-1; D is perhaps TRBD1 (5 bases). V lost 9 bases, J lost 2 bases, and 10 bases lay in between. CDR3 length: 12 amino acids. Germline-derived CDR1 and CDR2 are LNHDA and SQIVND (reference sequence). CDR3 DNA sequence: TGTGCCAGCTGCCAGGGTAACACTGAAGCTTTCTTT. Amino acid sequence: CASCQGNTEAFF.

This chain uses TRBV19 with TRBJ2-3; no definite D call. V was clipped by 5 bases and J by 2 bases, with 14 bases between them. The CDR3 spans 15 residues. CDR1 and CDR2 from the germline V gene are LNHDA and SQIVND (reference sequence). The CDR3 here is CASSPRTYHTDTQYF. DNA for the CDR3: TGTGCCAGTAGTCCTAGAACTTACCACACAGATACGCAGTATTTT.

The chain joins TRBV9 to TRBJ2-1; D assignment may be TRBD1 or TRBD2 (5 bases each). The V end was cut by 4 bases, the J end by 4 bases, with 18 bases between. CDR1 is SGDLS and CDR2 is YYNGEE in the germline V gene. This CDR3 is 16 amino acids long. Written as DNA, the CDR3 is TGTGCCAGCAGCACCGGGACCAGTTCCCTATACAATGAGCAGTTCTTC. It specifies CASSTGTSSLYNEQFF.

The V call is TRBV5-4, the J call TRBJ1-2, with D unresolved. CDR1 is SGHNT, CDR2 YYREEE, per germline (reference sequence). Between the trimmed V and J ends, which lost 0 bases and 5 bases, there was a span of 5 bases. This CDR3 contains 12 residues. CDR3 in DNA: TGTGCCAGCAGCTTGGCATCATATGGCTACACCTTC. The encoded protein is CASSLASYGYTF. The whole variable domain, remainder taken from reference TRBV5-4 and TRBJ1-2, is ETGVTQSPTHLIKTRGQQVTLRCSSQSGHNTVSWYQQALGQGPQFIFQYYREEENGRGNFPPRFSGLQFPNYSSELNVNALELDDSALYLCASSLASYGYTFGSGTRLTVV.

The V call is TRBV5-1, the J call TRBJ2-7; TRBD2 agrees at 7 bases. CDR1 and CDR2 from the germline V gene are SGHRS and YFSETQ. The CDR3 has 15 amino acids. V dropped 4 bases and J dropped 3; count of bases not matched to a gene: 10. In DNA form, the CDR3 reads TGCGCCAGCAGCCCAACTACGGGACTATACTACGAGCAGTACTTC. Translating gives CASSPTTGLYYEQYF.